The 15 T cell receptor beta chains reported below all come from one sample, sequenced in a study of beta chain features in type 1 diabetes. The investigators reverse transcribed all of the isolated RNA, so they sequenced expressed TCRB transcripts. Here immunoSEQ multiplex PCR was the method, and the copy in TCRdb shows in-frame clones only, minus some. The sample contains 130,000 to 150,000 clones, about 10% of which appear only once. Sample: naive CD4+ T cells from blood. Source of these receptors: a young man in good health.

The J gene is TRBJ1-4, the V gene TRBV5-1; 7 bases match TRBD1. This CDR3 is 14 amino acids long. CDR1 is SGHRS and CDR2 is YFSETQ in the germline V gene. V was pared by 0 bases and J by 8 bases, with 4 bases of the junction left unmatched. This chain's CDR3 is CASSLVPGGEKLFF. CDR3 DNA: TGCGCCAGCAGCTTGGTCCCAGGGGGAGAAAAACTGTTTTTT. The whole variable domain, filled in from reference TRBV5-1 and TRBJ1-4, reads KAGVTQTPRYLIKTRGQQVTLSCSPISGHRSVSWYQQTPGQGLQFLFEYFSETQRNKGNFPGRFSGRQFSNSRSEMNVSTLELGDSALYLCASSLVPGGEKLFFGSGTQLSVL.

The genes are TRBV7-3 and TRBJ2-1; 9 nucleotides line up with TRBD1. This CDR3 spans 14 amino acids. Germline assignment: CDR1 SGHTA and CDR2 FQGTGA. With 7 bases clipped from V and 5 bases from J, the junction kept 6 bases outside the gene matches. The CDR3 reads CASNLGTGNNEQFF. The CDR3 nucleotides are TGTGCCAGCAACTTGGGGACAGGGAACAATGAGCAGTTCTTC.

This clone has a handful of counts. The gene calls are TRBV12-5 and TRBJ2-3; D is unclear. This CDR3 is 14 amino acids long. The V gene's germline CDR1 is LGHNT and CDR2 FRNRAP. Trimming cost V 1 base and J 0 bases, with 5 bases left between them. CDR3 loop: CASGLGGSTDTQYF. CDR3 bases: TGTGCTAGTGGTTTGGGCGGTAGCACAGATACGCAGTATTTT.

This clone was seen many times. V usage is TRBV29-1 and J usage is TRBJ2-1, with D unclear. The V gene lost 7 bases and the J gene lost 5 bases, with 6 bases spanning the gap. The length of the CDR3 is 10 residues. Germline lookup yields CDR1 SQVTM and CDR2 ANQGSEA. The CDR3 loop reads CSAAHNEQFF. The CDR3 DNA sequence: TGCAGCGCCGCGCACAATGAGCAGTTCTTC.

This clone showed up just a few times. The chain recombines TRBV7-2 with TRBJ2-5; D is possibly TRBD2 (5 bases). Germline V gives CDR1 SGHTA, CDR2 FQGNSA. V was shortened by 7 bases and J by 1 base, with 25 bases between the two germline ends. The CDR3 runs to 18 residues. The CDR3 DNA reads as TGTGCCAGCAACCGACATCGAGGGTCCACAGCCAGCCAAGAGACCCAGTACTTC. Encoded protein: CASNRHRGSTASQETQYF.

The J gene is TRBJ1-1, the V gene TRBV7-8, with D tentatively TRBD1 (5 bases). CDR1 and CDR2 (germline): SGHVS, FQNEAQ. V was pared by 8 bases and J by 5 bases, with 15 bases between. The CDR3 runs 13 residues. This chain's CDR3 is CASGGSTGTEAFF. DNA of the CDR3: TGTGCCAGCGGGGGGAGCACGGGGACTGAAGCTTTCTTT. The full variable domain, with the rest looked up from reference TRBV7-8 and TRBJ1-1, is GAGVSQSPRYKVAKRGQDVALRCDPISGHVSLFWYQQALGQGPEFLTYFQNEAQLDKSGLPSDRFFAERPEGSVSTLKIQRTQQEDSAVYLCASGGSTGTEAFFGQGTRLTVV.

This clone was observed a handful of times. This chain joins TRBV7-3 and TRBJ2-3; D is perhaps TRBD1 (6 bases). Germline V gives CDR1 SGHTA, CDR2 FQGTGA. The ends were cut back, 5 bases at V and 0 bases at J, with 15 bases in the middle. The length of the CDR3 is 16 residues. In DNA, the CDR3 is TGTGCCAGCAGCCCCTACAGGGCTACTAGCACAGATACGCAGTATTTT. Encoded protein: CASSPYRATSTDTQYF. The whole variable domain, remainder taken from reference TRBV7-3 and TRBJ2-3, is GAGVSQTPSNKVTEKGKYVELRCDPISGHTALYWYRQSLGQGPEFLIYFQGTGAADDSGLPNDRFFAVRPEGSVSTLKIQRTERGDSAVYLCASSPYRATSTDTQYFGPGTRLTVL.

This sequence joins TRBV30 and TRBJ1-6, with 7 bases aligning to TRBD1. V shed 2 bases and J 8 bases; nucleotides not matched to a gene: 6. From germline, CDR1 is GTSNPN and CDR2 SVGIG (reference sequence). This CDR3 has 14 amino acids. CDR3 DNA: TGTGCCTGGAGTACCGGGACAGCATATTCACCCCTCCACTTT. Translation gives CAWSTGTAYSPLHF.

This clone has only a few counts. The V and J genes are TRBV6-1 and TRBJ2-5; D is perhaps TRBD1 (6 bases). The CDR3 runs to 16 residues. V dropped 2 bases and J dropped 6 bases, with 19 bases sitting between them. Germline CDR1 MNHNS, CDR2 SASEGT. Written as DNA, the CDR3 is TGTGCCAGCAGTGAAAGGGAGCCAGGGGTGGTAAAGACCCAGTACTTC. Translating gives CASSEREPGVVKTQYF.

This clone appeared a few times. The chain couples TRBV19 to TRBJ1-1, with 7 positions matching TRBD1. Germline V gene sequence: CDR1 LNHDA, CDR2 SQIVND (reference sequence). The CDR3 length is 20 residues. V was pared by 7 bases and J by 0 bases, with 23 bases of the junction left unmatched. The CDR3 DNA sequence: TGTGCCAGTACCATGAGGAATCCATACTCAGGGGGTAACATGAACACTGAAGCTTTCTTT. It is translated as CASTMRNPYSGGNMNTEAFF.

There are a few counts of this clone. V is TRBV6-5 and J is TRBJ1-2, with D possibly TRBD1 on 5 matching bases. Germline V gives CDR1 MNHEY, CDR2 SVGAGI. Trimming took 6 bases from V and 4 from J, leaving 9 bases between them. The CDR3 runs 12 residues. The CDR3 protein is CASRDSAYGYTF. The DNA for the CDR3 is TGTGCCAGCAGAGACAGCGCCTATGGCTACACCTTC.

The chain employs TRBV4-2 and TRBJ2-1; 11 bases match TRBD2. The CDR3 length is 16 residues. CDR1 is LGHNA, CDR2 YNFKEQ, per germline. V was clipped by 1 base and J by 7 bases; unmatched bases: 6. This CDR3 is CASSQGTSGGFNEQFF. The DNA of the CDR3 is TGTGCCAGCAGCCAAGGTACTAGCGGGGGTTTTAATGAGCAGTTCTTC.

A few counts support this clone. The CDR3 sequence: CASSQDRSYEQYF. DNA for the CDR3: TGTGCCAGCAGCCAAGACCGTTCCTACGAGCAGTACTTC. The rearrangement links TRBV4-2 to TRBJ2-7; D unresolved. V lost 0 bases and J 1 base, leaving 4 bases between the germline ends. The CDR3 runs to 13 residues. In germline, CDR1 is LGHNA, CDR2 YNFKEQ.

The CDR3 protein is CASSLRRGQSYNEQFF. DNA for the CDR3: TGCGCCAGCAGCTTGCGCAGGGGGCAGTCCTACAATGAGCAGTTCTTC. The chain employs TRBV5-1 and TRBJ2-1, with 8 bases matching TRBD1. J was trimmed by 1 base and V by 1 base; bases with no gene match: 4. The CDR3 spans 16 residues. The germline V gene has CDR1 SGHRS and CDR2 YFSETQ.

The chain has TRBV15 and TRBJ1-2, with unresolved D. CDR1 and CDR2 from the germline V gene are LNHNV and YYDKDF (reference sequence). V lost 1 base and J 8 bases, leaving 8 bases between the germline ends. The CDR3 has 12 residues. The CDR3 sequence is CATSRASGGYTF. As DNA, the CDR3 is TGTGCCACCAGCAGAGCCAGTGGCGGCTACACCTTC.